This T cell receptor beta chain derives from a study of cytomegalovirus exposure and HLA in healthy donors. Study results and limitations: Data from an earlier analysis indicated that most TCR beta V segments were productive either about 90% or about 30% of the time. CMV serostatus alone was available as immune exposure information. In a later analysis, TCR beta V- and J-gene trimming showed a link to a missense DCLRE1C variant.

For this clone: Its antigen is not identified.

Germline V lookup: CDR1 SGHNT, CDR2 YYREEE (reference sequence). The CDR3 is 15 residues long. Trimming at V came to 4 bases and at J to 2 bases, leaving 7 bases not matched to a gene. A multiplex PCR was run with 60 Vbeta primers and 13 Jbeta primers. In the original processing: The count from a later analysis was tens of millions of unique TCR beta chains, some 10 million of them shared. Some clones are missing from TCRdb's copy, which holds only in-frame ones; the method was immunoSEQ multiplex PCR. V and J calls and clone size are copied from that table; D and trimming were computed from the DNA. Found here are approximately 260,000 clones, approximately 85% of them singletons; the top ten hold approximately 2%.

The sequencing sample was made of PBMCs. The chain employs TRBV5-4 and TRBJ1-1, with 8 bases identical to TRBD1. The clonotype was recovered from a woman aged 40 to 50 in good health and CMV-seropositive. The CDR3 loop is CASSLTGDANTEAFF. For the CDR3, the DNA is TGTGCCAGCAGCCTGACAGGGGACGCAAACACTGAAGCTTTCTTT.